This T cell receptor (beta chain) is drawn from a study of cytomegalovirus exposure and HLA in healthy donors. Generated by immunoSEQ multiplex PCR, the TCRdb table keeps only in-frame clones and is missing some. The sample includes about 110,000 clones, roughly 90% seen only once; the top ten take approximately 1.4%. Notes on this clone: Its target is not known.

Whole-study results and caveats: For cytomegalovirus status, the classifier reportedly gave diagnoses with high specificity and sensitivity. Among TCR sequences, most were rare, though some public TCRs appeared in many donors.

The CDR3 length is 12 residues. Trimming removed 5 bases from V and 3 bases from J, with 8 bases in between. Germline V gene sequence: CDR1 SGHTA, CDR2 FQGNSA. The sequenced sample consisted of PBMCs. The source of this sequence is a woman in her thirties in good health and CMV-seropositive. This chain connects TRBV7-2 to TRBJ2-7; D remains ambiguous. The CDR3: CASSHSSYEQYF. The CDR3 DNA is TGTGCCAGCAGCCACTCAAGCTACGAGCAGTACTTC.